This T cell receptor (beta chain) stems from a study of shared clonotypes between healthy human individuals. Study results and limitations: Deeper or shallower sequencing was expected to change how clonotypes are shared among donors.

All the donors were Caucasian adults who lived in Nashville, Tennessee. Remarks on this clone: The antigen remains unidentified. This sequence is one base from a far larger clone and is likely a read error.

The material for each subset, its genomic DNA, was split evenly across several immunoSEQ plates. Spread over ten immunoSEQ deep assay plates, unsorted PBMC DNA underwent sequencing. Assay: immunoSEQ multiplex PCR; the TCRdb copy retains only in-frame clones and omits some. This sample has around 500,000 clones; roughly four fifths occur once, and the top ten carry 10% to 15%. The source is a woman between 35 and 50 years old in good health. Some clones in this sample may be carry-over from other donors' samples. Material: PBMCs.

CDR3 coding DNA: TGTGCCAGCAGCTCACGATCTGCAACTAATGAAAAACTGTTTTTT. Its translation: CASSSRSATNEKLFF. The chain combines TRBV9 with TRBJ1-4; no reliable D call. The CDR3 runs 15 residues. Germline V gene data show CDR1 as SGDLS and CDR2 as YYNGEE. V shed 4 bases and J shed 0 bases, with 10 bases lying between them.